These T cell receptor beta chains were read from a single sample in a study of T cell responses to AZD1222 COVID-19 vaccine. The protocol was immunoSEQ multiplex PCR, while the TCRdb copy is restricted to in-frame clones and leaves out a portion. The data show 150,000 to 200,000 clones, 92% seen once. Specimen: peripheral blood, collected on day 0 of AZD1222 vaccination. The receptor source for this set is an adult in good health. Both conserved end residues are part of each CDR3. The D gene is left open where the match is weak. Clone size is stated in some rows and not others, as once, few, many or a class when expanded.

D gene	clone size	V gene	J gene	CDR3 protein	CDR3 DNA
-	-	TRBV20-1	TRBJ2-7	CSASGPPIPYEQYF	TGCAGTGCTAGTGGTCCTCCGATCCCCTACGAGCAGTACTTC
-	-	TRBV3-1/TRBV3-2	TRBJ2-1	CASSQGVEGPQFF	TGTGCCAGCAGCCAAGGAGTGGAGGGCCCCCAGTTCTTC
-	-	TRBV27	TRBJ2-1	CASSQGISFSNEQFF	TGTGCCAGCAGCCAGGGTATTAGCTTTTCGAATGAGCAGTTCTTC
-	-	TRBV5-1	TRBJ2-7	CASSPDWAVSREQYF	TGCGCCAGCAGCCCAGACTGGGCCGTAAGCCGCGAGCAGTACTTC
-	-	TRBV5-4	TRBJ2-7	CASSLDSAGIYEQYF	TGTGCCAGCAGCTTGGATTCGGCAGGCATCTACGAGCAGTACTTC
-	-	TRBV24-1	TRBJ2-2	CATSDQGTGELFF	TGTGCCACCAGTGATCAGGGTACCGGGGAGCTGTTTTTT
-	-	TRBV3-1/TRBV3-2	TRBJ2-4	CASSHPQTLAKNIQYF	TGTGCCAGCAGCCATCCCCAGACGCTAGCCAAAAACATTCAGTACTTC
-	-	TRBV27	TRBJ2-7	CASSLGGYEQYF	TGTGCCAGCAGTTTAGGGGGGTACGAGCAGTACTTC
-	-	TRBV7-3	TRBJ2-7	CASSLNRGEGEQYF	TGTGCCAGCAGCTTAAACCGGGGAGAGGGCGAGCAGTACTTC
-	-	TRBV5-1	TRBJ2-7	CASSLVPDSYEQYF	TGCGCCAGCAGCTTGGTGCCCGATTCCTACGAGCAGTACTTC
-	-	TRBV5-6	TRBJ1-2	CASSPGGGKAYGYTF	TGTGCCAGCAGCCCGGGGGGGGGCAAGGCCTATGGCTACACCTTC
-	-	TRBV18	TRBJ2-5	CASSPRSGRQETQYF	TGTGCCAGCTCACCACGATCCGGGCGCCAAGAGACCCAGTACTTC
-	-	TRBV28	TRBJ1-4	CASSPGAHEKLFF	TGTGCCAGCAGCCCCGGGGCCCATGAAAAACTGTTTTTT
-	-	TRBV3-1/TRBV3-2	TRBJ1-2	CASSQDRTVDGYTF	TGTGCCAGCAGCCAAGACAGGACAGTGGATGGCTACACCTTC
-	-	TRBV7-9	TRBJ2-7	CASSSGPDQYF	TGTGCCAGCAGCTCTGGCCCAGACCAGTACTTC
TRBD2	-	TRBV3-1/TRBV3-2	TRBJ2-5	CASSQGASGGSQYF	TGTGCCAGCAGCCAAGGGGCTAGCGGTGGGTCCCAGTACTTC
-	-	TRBV4-1	TRBJ1-5	CASSQDFWSGNQPQHF	TGCGCCAGCAGCCAAGATTTCTGGAGCGGCAATCAGCCCCAGCATTTT
-	few	TRBV5-1	TRBJ1-3	CASSGGSSGNTIYF	TGCGCCAGCAGTGGAGGGAGCTCTGGAAACACCATATATTTT
TRBD2	once	TRBV4-3	TRBJ2-3	CASSPLLAGGTDTQYF	TGCGCCAGCAGCCCGCTACTAGCGGGGGGCACAGATACGCAGTATTTT
TRBD1	-	TRBV12-3/TRBV12-4	TRBJ2-7	CASSPTGAYEQYF	TGTGCCAGCAGTCCCACAGGGGCCTACGAGCAGTACTTC
-	-	TRBV11-2	TRBJ2-7	CASSYTGTVGYEQYF	TGTGCCAGCAGCTATACCGGGACCGTAGGCTACGAGCAGTACTTC
TRBD1	-	TRBV5-6	TRBJ2-1	CASSWSDRAVLDEQFF	TGTGCCAGCAGCTGGTCGGACAGGGCGGTCCTGGATGAGCAGTTCTTC
-	-	TRBV18	TRBJ1-1	CASSPERRGLGTEAFF	TGTGCCAGCTCACCAGAGCGGAGGGGATTGGGCACTGAAGCTTTCTTT
TRBD1	-	TRBV11-2	TRBJ1-2	CASSLDLRGQRNYGYTF	TGTGCCAGCAGCTTAGATCTGAGGGGGCAGAGGAACTATGGCTACACCTTC
-	-	TRBV24-1	TRBJ2-7	CATGPPSSYEQYF	TGTGCCACAGGCCCCCCGAGCTCCTACGAGCAGTACTTC
-	-	TRBV19	TRBJ1-3	CASSPEGFRNTIYF	TGTGCCAGTAGTCCAGAGGGATTCAGAAACACCATATATTTT
-	-	TRBV6-6	TRBJ2-1	CASSGDGSYNEQFF	TGTGCCAGCAGTGGGGACGGCTCCTACAATGAGCAGTTCTTC
TRBD1	-	TRBV28	TRBJ1-2	CASSWDRVSGYTF	TGTGCCAGCAGTTGGGACAGGGTGTCTGGCTACACCTTC
-	-	TRBV11-2	TRBJ2-5	CASSLDIGKGQTQYF	TGTGCCAGCAGCTTAGATATCGGCAAGGGTCAGACCCAGTACTTC
-	-	TRBV2	TRBJ2-1	CASSEAQGAEQFF	TGTGCCAGCAGTGAAGCTCAAGGGGCCGAGCAGTTCTTC
-	-	TRBV3-1/TRBV3-2	TRBJ2-5	CASSHPQGLETQYF	TGTGCCAGCAGCCACCCCCAGGGGTTGGAGACCCAGTACTTC
TRBD1	-	TRBV6-5	TRBJ1-1	CASSRDSPNTEAFF	TGTGCCAGCAGTAGGGACAGCCCGAACACTGAAGCTTTCTTT
-	-	TRBV19	TRBJ2-3	CASSPGLANTDTQYF	TGTGCCAGTAGCCCGGGACTGGCGAACACAGATACGCAGTATTTT
TRBD1	-	TRBV7-2	TRBJ1-1	CASSAFQGGGGTEAFF	TGTGCCAGCAGCGCCTTTCAGGGGGGCGGGGGCACTGAAGCTTTCTTT
-	-	TRBV25-1	TRBJ1-1	CASSEPRGNTEAFF	TGTGCCAGCAGTGAGCCCAGGGGGAACACTGAAGCTTTCTTT
-	-	TRBV4-1	TRBJ2-3	CASSPLPTDTQYF	TGCGCCAGCAGCCCCCTCCCCACAGATACGCAGTATTTT
-	-	TRBV4-2	TRBJ2-3	CASSQGFGLVTQYF	TGTGCCAGCAGCCAAGGGTTCGGACTCGTTACGCAGTATTTT
-	once	TRBV3-1/TRBV3-2	TRBJ2-1	CASSLSSIQNNEQFF	TGTGCCAGCAGCTTATCGAGTATCCAAAACAATGAGCAGTTCTTC
-	-	TRBV7-8	TRBJ1-6	CASSSRRTNNSPLHF	TGTGCCAGCAGCTCTAGAAGAACCAATAATTCACCCCTCCACTTT
-	-	TRBV2	TRBJ2-3	CASSELGGTRFTDTQYF	TGTGCCAGCAGTGAATTGGGAGGTACGAGGTTTACAGATACGCAGTATTTT
-	-	TRBV27	TRBJ2-7	CASSPTTGYEQYF	TGTGCCAGCAGTCCAACAACAGGGTACGAGCAGTACTTC
-	-	TRBV2	TRBJ2-3	CASSGLPDTDTQYF	TGTGCCAGCAGTGGACTCCCTGACACAGATACGCAGTATTTT
TRBD2	-	TRBV4-1	TRBJ2-1	CASSQIAGAYNEQFF	TGCGCCAGCAGCCAAATAGCGGGGGCCTACAATGAGCAGTTCTTC
TRBD1	-	TRBV5-1	TRBJ2-7	CASSSGTGAYEQYF	TGCGCCAGCAGTAGCGGGACAGGGGCCTACGAGCAGTACTTC
TRBD1	-	TRBV6-1	TRBJ2-7	CASSELQGAAYEQYF	TGTGCCAGCAGTGAATTACAGGGGGCTGCCTACGAGCAGTACTTC
-	-	TRBV19	TRBJ2-3	CASSIAEGGVTQYF	TGTGCCAGTAGTATAGCGGAGGGGGGTGTGACGCAGTATTTT
TRBD1	-	TRBV4-3	TRBJ2-7	CASSQRFGQDLYEQYF	TGCGCCAGCAGCCAGAGGTTTGGACAGGACCTCTACGAGCAGTACTTC
-	-	TRBV16	TRBJ2-6	CASSPPPTQLFRSGANVLTF	TGTGCCAGCAGCCCCCCGCCCACGCAGCTATTTCGCTCTGGGGCCAACGTCCTGACTTTC
-	-	TRBV27	TRBJ1-1	CASGWHTEAFF	TGTGCCAGCGGATGGCACACTGAAGCTTTCTTT
TRBD1	-	TRBV4-2	TRBJ1-6	CASSQGTGPRSPLHF	TGTGCCAGCAGCCAGGGGACAGGGCCCCGATCACCCCTCCACTTT
TRBD1	-	TRBV6-5	TRBJ1-5	CASSYGTGANQPQHF	TGTGCCAGCAGTTACGGGACAGGAGCTAATCAGCCCCAGCATTTT